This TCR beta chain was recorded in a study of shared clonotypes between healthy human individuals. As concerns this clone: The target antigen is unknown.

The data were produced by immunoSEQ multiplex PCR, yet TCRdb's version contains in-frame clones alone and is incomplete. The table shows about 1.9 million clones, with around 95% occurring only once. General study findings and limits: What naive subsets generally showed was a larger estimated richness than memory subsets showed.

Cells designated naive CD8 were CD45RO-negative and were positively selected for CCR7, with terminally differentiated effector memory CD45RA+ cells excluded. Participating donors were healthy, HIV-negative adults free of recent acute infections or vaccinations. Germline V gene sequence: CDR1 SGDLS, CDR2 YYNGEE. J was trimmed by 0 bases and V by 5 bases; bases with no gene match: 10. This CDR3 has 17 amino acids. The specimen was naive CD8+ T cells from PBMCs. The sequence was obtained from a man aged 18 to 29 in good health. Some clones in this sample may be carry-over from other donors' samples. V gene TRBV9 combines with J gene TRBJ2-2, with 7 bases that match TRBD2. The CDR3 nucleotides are TGTGCCAGCAGTGAAGTTACTAGCGACGCGAACACCGGGGAGCTGTTTTTT. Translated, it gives CASSEVTSDANTGELFF.